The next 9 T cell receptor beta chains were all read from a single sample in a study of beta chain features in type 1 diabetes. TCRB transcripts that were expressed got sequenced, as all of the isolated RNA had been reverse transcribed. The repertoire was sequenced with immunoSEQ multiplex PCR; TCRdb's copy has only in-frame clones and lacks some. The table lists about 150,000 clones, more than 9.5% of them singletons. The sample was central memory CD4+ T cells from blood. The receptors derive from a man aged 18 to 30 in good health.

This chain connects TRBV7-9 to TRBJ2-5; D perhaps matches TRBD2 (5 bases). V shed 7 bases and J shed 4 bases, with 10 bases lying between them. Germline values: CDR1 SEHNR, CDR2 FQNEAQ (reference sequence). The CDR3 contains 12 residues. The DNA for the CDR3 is TGTGCCAGCAACCGAGGAGGAGAGACCCAGTACTTC. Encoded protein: CASNRGGETQYF.

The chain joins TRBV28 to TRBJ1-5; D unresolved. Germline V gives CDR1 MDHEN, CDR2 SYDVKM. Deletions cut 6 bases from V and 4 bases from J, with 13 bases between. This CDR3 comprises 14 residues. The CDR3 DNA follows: TGTGCCAGCAGGTCCTCGATCCCTAATCAGCCCCAGCATTTT. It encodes CASRSSIPNQPQHF.

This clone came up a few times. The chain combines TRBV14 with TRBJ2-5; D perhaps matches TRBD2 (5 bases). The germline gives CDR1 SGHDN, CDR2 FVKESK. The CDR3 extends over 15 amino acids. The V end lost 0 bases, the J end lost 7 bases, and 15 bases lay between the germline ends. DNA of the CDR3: TGTGCCAGCAGCCAAGATTGGGCTAGCAGAAGGACCCAGTACTTC. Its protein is CASSQDWASRRTQYF.

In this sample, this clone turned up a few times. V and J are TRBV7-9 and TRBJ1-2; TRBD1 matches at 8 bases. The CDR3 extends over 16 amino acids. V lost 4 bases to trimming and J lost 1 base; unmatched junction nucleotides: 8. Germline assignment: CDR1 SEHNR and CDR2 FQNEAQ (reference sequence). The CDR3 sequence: CASSSPDRDHNYGYTF. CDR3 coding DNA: TGTGCCAGCAGCTCACCGGACAGGGATCATAACTATGGCTACACCTTC.

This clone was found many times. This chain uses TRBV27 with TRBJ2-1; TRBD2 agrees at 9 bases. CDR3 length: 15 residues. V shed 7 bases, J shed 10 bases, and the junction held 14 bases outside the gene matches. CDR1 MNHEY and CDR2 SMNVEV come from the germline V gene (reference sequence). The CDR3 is CASTISAGGPAEQFF. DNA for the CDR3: TGTGCCAGCACCATCAGTGCGGGAGGGCCAGCCGAGCAGTTCTTC.

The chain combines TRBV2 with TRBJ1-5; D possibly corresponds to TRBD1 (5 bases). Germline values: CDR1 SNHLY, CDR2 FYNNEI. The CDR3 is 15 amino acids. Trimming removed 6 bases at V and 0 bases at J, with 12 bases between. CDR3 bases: TGTGCCAGCAGCCGGGACGGTTATAGCAATCAGCCCCAGCATTTT. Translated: CASSRDGYSNQPQHF.

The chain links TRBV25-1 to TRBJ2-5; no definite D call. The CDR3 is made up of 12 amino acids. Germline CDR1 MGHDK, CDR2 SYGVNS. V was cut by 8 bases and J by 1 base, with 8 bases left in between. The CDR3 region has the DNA TGTGCCAGCGCACAATTCCAAGAGACCCAGTACTTC. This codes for CASAQFQETQYF.

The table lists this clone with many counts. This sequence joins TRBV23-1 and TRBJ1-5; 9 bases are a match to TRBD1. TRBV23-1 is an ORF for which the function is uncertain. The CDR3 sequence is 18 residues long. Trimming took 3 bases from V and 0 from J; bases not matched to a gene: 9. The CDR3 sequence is CASSHLTGTGLSNQPQHF. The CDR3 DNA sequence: TGCGCCAGCAGTCATCTAACCGGGACAGGGCTTAGCAATCAGCCCCAGCATTTT.

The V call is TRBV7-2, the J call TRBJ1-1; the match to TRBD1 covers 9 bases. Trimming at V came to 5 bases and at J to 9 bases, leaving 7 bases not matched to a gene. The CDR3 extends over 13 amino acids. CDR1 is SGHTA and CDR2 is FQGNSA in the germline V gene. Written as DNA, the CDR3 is TGTGCCAGCAGCCTCACAGGGGGCGCGAAAGCTTTCTTT. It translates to CASSLTGGAKAFF. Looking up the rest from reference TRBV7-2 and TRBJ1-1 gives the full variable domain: GAGVSQSPSNKVTEKGKDVELRCDPISGHTALYWYRQSLGQGLEFLIYFQGNSAPDKSGLPSDRFSAERTGGSVSTLTIQRTQQEDSAVYLCASSLTGGAKAFFGQGTRLTVV.